Below are 17 T cell receptor beta chains sequenced from a single sample in a study of T cell repertoires in cytomegalovirus infection. TCRdb redid the calling of the reads with MiXCR, one entry per CDR3 protein. The data contain fewer than 700,000 distinct CDR3 sequences, about 24% of them singletons. The material sequenced was CD8+ T cells from PBMCs. The receptors here all came from a human donor in good health (CMV status not recorded). Some clones in this sample may be carry-over from other donors' samples.

The chain is built from TRBV6-6 and TRBJ2-7; 9 positions agree with TRBD1. Trimming took 5 bases from V and 4 from J; bases not matched to a gene: 9. Germline CDR1 MNHNY, CDR2 SVGAGI (reference sequence). The CDR3 spans 15 residues. The CDR3 loop reads CASSSPGTGMYEQYV. In DNA form, the CDR3 reads TGTGCCAGCAGTAGCCCCGGGACAGGGATGTACGAGCAGTACGTC.

CDR3 amino acids: CASSQDRGLINEQFF. CDR3 DNA: TGCGCCAGCAGCCAAGACAGGGGGCTGATCAATGAGCAGTTCTTC. The rearrangement links TRBV4-3 to TRBJ2-1; 8 bases match TRBD1. V shed 0 bases and J 6 bases; nucleotides not matched to a gene: 4. The CDR3 loop spans 15 amino acids. CDR1 is LGHNA and CDR2 is YSLEER in the germline V gene.

The chain links TRBV20-1 to TRBJ2-7, with 10 bases matching TRBD1. The CDR3 length is 13 residues. Germline lookup yields CDR1 DFQATT and CDR2 SNEGSKA (reference sequence). Unmatched junction bases numbered 7, after V lost 6 bases and J lost 5 bases. The CDR3, as DNA: TGCAGTGCAAACCGGGACAGGGGCCACGAGCAGTACTTC. This translates into CSANRDRGHEQYF.

Only a few counts were recorded for this clonotype. V is TRBV2 and J is TRBJ2-1, with D unclear. V was pared by 1 base and J by 4 bases, with 8 bases between. The CDR3 sequence is 14 residues long. Looked up from germline, CDR1 is SNHLY and CDR2 is FYNNEI. The CDR3, as DNA: TGTGCCAGCAGTGAAGATTGGAGTTACAATGAGCAGTTCTTC. Its protein product is CASSEDWSYNEQFF. Together with reference TRBV2 and TRBJ2-1, the CDR3 gives the full variable domain: EPEVTQTPSHQVTQMGQEVILRCVPISNHLYFYWYRQILGQKVEFLVSFYNNEISEKSEIFDDQFSVERPDGSNFTLKIRSTKLEDSAMYFCASSEDWSYNEQFFGPGTRLTVL.

This clonotype has at least ten counts. The chain carries TRBV19 and TRBJ2-1; D may be TRBD1 (5 bases). CDR3 length: 17 amino acids. The V and J ends lost 3 bases and 4 bases respectively, with 19 bases between them. Germline V CDR1 and CDR2: LNHDA, SQIVND (reference sequence). CDR3 DNA: TGTGCCAGTAGTATGGTGGCAGGGCGAGGTCCTTACAATGAGCAGTTCTTC. This translates into CASSMVAGRGPYNEQFF.

This clonotype was detected a few times. The V call is TRBV5-1, the J call TRBJ1-1; TRBD1 is a possible D gene (6 bases). Germline lookup yields CDR1 SGHRS and CDR2 YFSETQ. The CDR3 sequence is 14 residues long. Trimming took off 6 bases at V and 3 bases at J, with 15 bases between the two ends. CDR3 sequence (DNA): TGCGCCAGCACCGCAGGGGCGTCGGACACTGAAGCTTTCTTT. Residues: CASTAGASDTEAFF.

In its sample, this clonotype was seen a few times. The V gene is TRBV28, the J gene TRBJ1-1; 8 positions agree with TRBD1. Germline CDR1 and CDR2: MDHEN and SYDVKM. The CDR3 is 15 amino acids. J gave up 4 bases and V 1 base, and 5 bases lay outside the gene matches. The CDR3 protein is CASSLSLTGGTEAFF. The CDR3 DNA follows: TGTGCCAGCAGTTTATCTTTAACAGGGGGCACTGAAGCTTTCTTT. Together with reference TRBV28 and TRBJ1-1, the CDR3 gives the full variable domain: DVKVTQSSRYLVKRTGEKVFLECVQDMDHENMFWYRQDPGLGLRLIYFSYDVKMKEKGDIPEGYSVSREKKERFSLILESASTNQTSMYLCASSLSLTGGTEAFFGQGTRLTVV.

This clonotype was counted ten times or more. V is TRBV12-3 or TRBV12-4 and J is TRBJ2-5; TRBD1 matches 7 bases. The length of the CDR3 is 13 residues. V shed 4 bases, J shed 6 bases, and the junction held 5 bases outside the gene matches. CDR3 in DNA: TGTGCCAGCAGTTGGGACAGTGGAAAGACCCAGTACTTC. Amino acid sequence: CASSWDSGKTQYF.

The J gene is TRBJ2-2, the V gene TRBV2, with a possible D match to TRBD2 (6 bases). CDR3 length: 17 residues. Germline-derived CDR1 and CDR2 are SNHLY and FYNNEI. Trimming pared 8 bases from V and 1 base from J, leaving 20 bases between. The CDR3 protein is CASGGRDGGWNTGELFF. DNA for the CDR3: TGTGCCAGCGGTGGAAGGGACGGGGGTTGGAACACCGGGGAGCTGTTTTTT.

As for this clonotype: A read error may explain this, as a much larger clone is one base away. V is TRBV6-8 and J is TRBJ1-2, with no clear D. Trimming removed 0 bases at V and 4 bases at J, with 15 bases between. The CDR3 loop spans 16 amino acids. CDR1 and CDR2 from the germline V gene are MNHGY and SAAAGT. The CDR3 loop reads CASSYSISGVGYGYTF. The CDR3 DNA reads TGTGCCAGCAGTTACTCGATATCTGGTGTAGGCTATGGCTACACCTTC.

This clonotype came up a few times. The V call is TRBV19, the J call TRBJ1-6, with D perhaps TRBD1 (6 bases). CDR1 LNHDA and CDR2 SQIVND come from the germline V gene (reference sequence). The CDR3 length is 15 residues. V dropped 7 bases and J dropped 7 bases, with 17 bases sitting between them. The DNA for the CDR3 is TGTGCCAGTAAAAGAAGGACAGAAGTAAATTCACCCCTCCACTTT. It yields the protein CASKRRTEVNSPLHF. The full variable domain, in which reference TRBV19 and TRBJ1-6 provide the parts outside the CDR3, is DGGITQSPKYLFRKEGQNVTLSCEQNLNHDAMYWYRQDPGQGLRLIYYSQIVNDFQKGDIAEGYSVSREKKESFPLTVTSAQKNPTAFYLCASKRRTEVNSPLHFGNGTRLTVT.

At least ten counts were recorded for this clonotype. This chain connects TRBV7-2 to TRBJ1-2; D is perhaps TRBD1 (6 bases). The CDR3 totals 14 residues. Germline CDR1 reads SGHTA; CDR2 reads FQGNSA. The V gene lost 1 base and the J gene lost 6 bases, with 12 bases spanning the gap. CDR3 bases: TGTGCCAGCAGCTTAGTGGGACATCTCAATGGCTACACCTTC. It is translated as CASSLVGHLNGYTF.

V is TRBV20-1 and J is TRBJ1-2; D is unresolved. V was pared by 3 bases and J by 6 bases, with 11 bases between. Germline CDR1 DFQATT, CDR2 SNEGSKA (reference sequence). The CDR3 runs to 12 residues. CDR3 protein: CSASTGPNGYTF. CDR3 nucleotide sequence: TGCAGTGCTAGTACTGGCCCTAATGGCTACACCTTC.

Many counts were recorded for this clonotype. V gene TRBV12-3 or TRBV12-4 combines with J gene TRBJ2-7, with D unresolved. V was cut by 5 bases and J by 2 bases, with 10 bases left in between. This CDR3 spans 13 amino acids. The CDR3 region is CASSHFPAYEQYF. The CDR3 DNA follows: TGTGCCAGCAGTCACTTCCCAGCCTACGAGCAGTACTTC.

The rearrangement uses TRBV20-1 and TRBJ2-7; TRBD1 might be the D (6 bases). With 5 bases removed from V and 5 bases from J, the gap between germline ends came to 16 bases. Germline V gene lookup returns CDR1 DFQATT and CDR2 SNEGSKA (reference sequence). The CDR3 consists of 13 residues. This CDR3 is CSALQGYFHEQYF. For the CDR3, the DNA is TGCAGTGCTCTTCAGGGGTATTTCCACGAGCAGTACTTC.

This clonotype was seen only a few times. The chain uses TRBV15 and TRBJ2-4, with 7 positions matching TRBD1. Per germline, CDR1 LNHNV and CDR2 YYDKDF (reference sequence). The CDR3 spans 15 residues. J lost 3 bases, V lost 6 bases, and 8 bases had no gene match. The CDR3 DNA is TGTGCCACCAGTTTAACAGGGGCAGTCAAAAACATTCAGTACTTC. It translates to CATSLTGAVKNIQYF.

Remarks on this clonotype: A read error is possible here, since a much larger clone lies one base away. V gene TRBV11-2 combines with J gene TRBJ1-1; 8 bases are shared with TRBD1. The V gene's germline CDR1 is SGHAT and CDR2 FQNNGV. The CDR3 is 16 residues long. CDR3 sequence: CVSSLWETGGSTEAFF. The CDR3 DNA is TGTGTCAGCAGCTTATGGGAAACAGGGGGGTCCACTGAAGCTTTCTTT.